This T cell receptor beta chain was documented in a study of shared clonotypes between healthy human individuals. The germline V gene has CDR1 MNHEY and CDR2 SMNVEV (reference sequence). The CDR3 loop spans 15 amino acids. This clone was recorded only once. A read error may produce the germline difference seen at one junction end. Naive CD8 cells lacked CD45RO and underwent positive selection for CCR7, leaving out terminally differentiated effector memory CD45RA+ cells. The table came from immunoSEQ multiplex PCR; TCRdb's copy has only in-frame clones and leaves some out. Among just over 2,000,000 clones, approximately 95% were seen once, and the ten largest hold 1% to 1.3%.

The rearrangement uses TRBV27 and TRBJ2-7, with TRBD2 identical over 13 bases. This TCR was recovered from a man in his late teens or twenties in good health. Sequenced input: naive CD8+ T cells sorted from blood. CDR3 protein: CASRLGLAGSYEQYF. The CDR3 DNA reads TGTGCCAGCCGTTTGGGACTAGCGGGGTCCTACGAGCAGTACTTC.